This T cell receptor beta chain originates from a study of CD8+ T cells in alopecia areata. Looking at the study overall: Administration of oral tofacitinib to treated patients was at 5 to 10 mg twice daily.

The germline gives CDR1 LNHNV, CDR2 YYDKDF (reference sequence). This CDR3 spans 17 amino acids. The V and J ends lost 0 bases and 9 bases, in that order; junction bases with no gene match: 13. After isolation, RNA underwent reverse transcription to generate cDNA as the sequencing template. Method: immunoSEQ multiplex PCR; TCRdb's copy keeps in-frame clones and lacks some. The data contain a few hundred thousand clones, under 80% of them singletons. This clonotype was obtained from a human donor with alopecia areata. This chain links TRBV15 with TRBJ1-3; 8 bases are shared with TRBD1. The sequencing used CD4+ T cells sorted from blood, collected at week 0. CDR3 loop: CATSRDLRTGTAATIYF. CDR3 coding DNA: TGTGCCACCAGCAGAGATCTCAGGACAGGGACGGCCGCCACCATATATTTT.